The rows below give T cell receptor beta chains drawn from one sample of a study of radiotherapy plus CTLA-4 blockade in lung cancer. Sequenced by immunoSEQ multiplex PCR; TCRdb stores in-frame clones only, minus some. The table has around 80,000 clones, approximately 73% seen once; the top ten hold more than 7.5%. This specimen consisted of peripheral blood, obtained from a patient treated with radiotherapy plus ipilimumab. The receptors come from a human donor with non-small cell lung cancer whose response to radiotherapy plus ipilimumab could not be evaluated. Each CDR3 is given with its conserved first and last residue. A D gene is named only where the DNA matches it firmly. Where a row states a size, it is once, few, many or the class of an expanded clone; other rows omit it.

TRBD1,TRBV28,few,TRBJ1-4,TGTGCCAGCAGTTTAATGGGACAGCCTAATGAAAAACTGTTTTTT,CASSLMGQPNEKLFF
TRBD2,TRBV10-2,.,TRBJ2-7,TGCGCCAGCAGTTTACTAGCGGGGGATTTGTACGAGCAGTACTTC,CASSLLAGDLYEQYF
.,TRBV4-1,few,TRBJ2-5,TGCGCCAGCAGCCAAGAAAGGAGCGCATCGTGGACCCAGTACTTC,CASSQERSASWTQYF
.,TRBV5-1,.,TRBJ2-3,TGCGCCAGCAGCTTGCGCCCCGGGGGAGCTAGCACAGATACGCAGTATTTT,CASSLRPGGASTDTQYF
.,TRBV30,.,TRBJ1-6,TGTGCCTGGAACCAGGGAAATTCACCCCTCCACTTT,CAWNQGNSPLHF
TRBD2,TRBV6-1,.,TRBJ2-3,TGTGCCAGCAGACCAGCGGGGTACACAGATACGCAGTATTTT,CASRPAGYTDTQYF
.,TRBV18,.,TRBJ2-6,TGTGCCAGCTCACCACCACAGGGTACTGGGGCCAACGTCCTGACTTTC,CASSPPQGTGANVLTF
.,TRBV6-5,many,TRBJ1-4,TGTGCCAGCAGTTACGATACAGGGAGCTCTAATGAAAAACTGTTTTTT,CASSYDTGSSNEKLFF
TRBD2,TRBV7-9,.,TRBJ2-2,TGTGCCAGCAGTTTAGATCCTAGCGGGATGGACGGGGAGCTGTTTTTT,CASSLDPSGMDGELFF
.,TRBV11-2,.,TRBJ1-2,TGTGCCAGCAGCCCTCAGGGGAACTATGGCTACACCTTC,CASSPQGNYGYTF
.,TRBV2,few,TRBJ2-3,TGTGCCAGCAGGGACTGGCACACAGATACGCAGTATTTT,CASRDWHTDTQYF
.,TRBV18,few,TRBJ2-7,TGTGCCAGCTCACCAGTGAGCACAGCCGTCTACGAGCAGTACTTC,CASSPVSTAVYEQYF
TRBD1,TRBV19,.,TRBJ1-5,TGTGCCAGTAGTATAGGACAGGGTGGCAATCAGCCCCAGCATTTT,CASSIGQGGNQPQHF
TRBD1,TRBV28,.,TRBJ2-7,TGTGCCAGTCACACCGGGACAGTCGACTACGAGCAGTACTTC,CASHTGTVDYEQYF
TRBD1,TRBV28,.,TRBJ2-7,TGTGCCAGCAGTTCCGAGGACAGGGACGAGCAGTACTTC,CASSSEDRDEQYF
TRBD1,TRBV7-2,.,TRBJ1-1,TGTGCCAGCAGCTACCGGACAGGAGGGGACACTGAAGCTTTCTTT,CASSYRTGGDTEAFF
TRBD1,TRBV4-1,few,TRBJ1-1,TGCGCCAGCAGTCGTGACAGGGGGCCACTCCGTTTTGAAGCTTTCTTT,CASSRDRGPLRFEAFF
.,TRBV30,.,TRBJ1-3,TGTGCCTGGACGCAGACAGTCTCTGGAAACACCATATATTTT,CAWTQTVSGNTIYF
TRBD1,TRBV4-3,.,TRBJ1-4,TGCGCCAGCAGCCAAACCGGACAGGGGGCCGAAAAACTGTTTTTT,CASSQTGQGAEKLFF
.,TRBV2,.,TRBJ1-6,TGTGCCAGCAGTGAGTGGCAGGGGTATAATTCACCCCTCCACTTT,CASSEWQGYNSPLHF
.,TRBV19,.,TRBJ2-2,TGTGCCAGTAGTACCCGACAGGCGCGCACCGGGGAGCTGTTTTTT,CASSTRQARTGELFF
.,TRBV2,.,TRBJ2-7,TGTGCCAGCAGTGAAGGAGGGGAGGTCTACGAGCAGTACTTC,CASSEGGEVYEQYF
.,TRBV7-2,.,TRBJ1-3,TGTGCCAGCAGCTTAGTTGCGGGTAACTCTGGAAACACCATATATTTT,CASSLVAGNSGNTIYF
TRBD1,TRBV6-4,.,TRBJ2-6,TGTGCCAGCAGTGCACAGGGGATGGGGGCCAACGTCCTGACTTTC,CASSAQGMGANVLTF
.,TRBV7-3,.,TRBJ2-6,TGTGCCAGCAGCTTAAGCGGTGGCTCTGGGGCCAACGTCCTGACTTTC,CASSLSGGSGANVLTF
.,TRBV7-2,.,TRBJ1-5,TGTGCCAGCAGCCCACTCCCGAGGGTCCCCAATCAGCCCCAGCATTTT,CASSPLPRVPNQPQHF
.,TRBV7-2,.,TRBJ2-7,TGTGCCAGCAGCTTAGTCCAGTACGAGCAGTACTTC,CASSLVQYEQYF
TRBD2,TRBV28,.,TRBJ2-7,TGTGCCAGCAGTTTGGGACTAGCGGGAGCCTACGAGCAGTACTTC,CASSLGLAGAYEQYF
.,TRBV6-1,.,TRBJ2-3,TGTGCCAGCAGTGGAGAGACAGGCAGGACAGATACGCAGTATTTT,CASSGETGRTDTQYF
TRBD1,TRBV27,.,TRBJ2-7,TGTGCCAGCAGTGGCGAACAGGGGGCCCCCTACGAGCAGTACTTC,CASSGEQGAPYEQYF
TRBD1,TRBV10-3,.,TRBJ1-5,TGTGCCATCAGTGAGTCGATTGGACAGGGCAATCAGCCCCAGCATTTT,CAISESIGQGNQPQHF
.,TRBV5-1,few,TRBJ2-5,TGCGCCAGCAGCTTAGGACTGTCCCAAGAGACCCAGTACTTC,CASSLGLSQETQYF